This TCR beta chain emerged from a study of shared clonotypes between healthy human individuals. The method was immunoSEQ multiplex PCR; TCRdb's version includes in-frame clones alone and lacks a portion of them. Of millions of clones listed, approximately 94% are singletons. CDR3 length: 16 residues. After removal of 5 bases from V and 5 bases from J, the junction contained 15 bases not matched to a gene. Germline V gives CDR1 SGHVS, CDR2 FQNEAQ. The naive CD8 subset, CD45RO-negative cells positively selected for CCR7, excluded terminally differentiated effector memory CD45RA+ cells. This chain links TRBV7-8 with TRBJ2-7; 7 bases align to TRBD2. The sequencing input was naive CD8+ T cells from PBMCs. This TCR was recovered from a man aged 18 to 30 in good health. Some clones in this sample may be carry-over from other donors' samples. CDR3 loop: CASSPSAGILLNEQYF. Written as DNA, the CDR3 is TGTGCCAGCAGCCCATCAGCGGGAATTCTCTTGAACGAGCAGTACTTC. The variable domain in full, completed from reference TRBV7-8 and TRBJ2-7, reads GAGVSQSPRYKVAKRGQDVALRCDPISGHVSLFWYQQALGQGPEFLTYFQNEAQLDKSGLPSDRFFAERPEGSVSTLKIQRTQQEDSAVYLCASSPSAGILLNEQYFGPGTRLTVT.